The 17 T cell receptor beta chains given below trace back to one sample, sequenced in a study of shared clonotypes between healthy human individuals. In the naive CD8 group, cells lacked CD45RO and were positively selected for CCR7, so terminally differentiated effector memory CD45RA+ cells were left out. The assay was immunoSEQ multiplex PCR, and TCRdb's table has in-frame clones only and misses some. The table has about 2 million clones, approximately 94% seen once; the top ten hold around 1.1%. Sequencing was performed on naive CD8+ T cells sorted from blood. Receptors originate from a young man in good health.

The chain uses TRBV7-9 and TRBJ1-3; D remains ambiguous. The CDR3 has 16 residues. Trimming took 11 bases from V and 0 from J, leaving 20 bases between them. Germline lookup yields CDR1 SEHNR and CDR2 FQNEAQ (reference sequence). CDR3 region: CAHEYVTANSGNTIYF. The CDR3 bases are TGTGCCCACGAGTACGTAACAGCCAACTCTGGAAACACCATATATTTT.

This clone is a singleton in its sample. V is TRBV6-5 and J is TRBJ2-7, with D maybe TRBD1 (5 bases). The CDR3 sequence is 15 residues long. CDR1 and CDR2 (germline): MNHEY, SVGAGI. The V end was cut by 10 bases, the J end by 0 bases, with 19 bases between. CDR3 coding DNA: TGTGCCACCGCTGTGGGGCTACCGAACTCCTACGAGCAGTACTTC. This gives the protein CATAVGLPNSYEQYF.

This chain joins TRBV5-4 and TRBJ1-6; D unclear. CDR1 is SGHNT, CDR2 YYREEE, per germline (reference sequence). This CDR3 region has 14 residues. Between the trimmed V and J ends, which lost 3 bases and 9 bases, there was a span of 13 bases. CDR3 protein: CASSSSGTGSPLHF. The CDR3 coding sequence is TGTGCCAGCAGCTCCTCGGGTACGGGTTCACCCCTCCACTTT.

The gene calls are TRBV10-3 and TRBJ2-4, with D perhaps being TRBD1 or TRBD2 (7 bases each). V was shortened by 0 bases and J by 1 base, with 19 bases between the two germline ends. The CDR3 is made up of 19 amino acids. CDR1 and CDR2 from the germline V gene are ENHRY and SYGVKD. The CDR3 DNA is TGTGCCATCAGTGAGTCACGAGACAGGGAGGGCCTGGCCAAAAACATTCAGTACTTC. Protein product: CAISESRDREGLAKNIQYF.

This rearrangement joins TRBV5-4 to TRBJ1-2, with D possibly TRBD1 on 6 matching bases. This CDR3 spans 13 amino acids. Germline CDR1 and CDR2: SGHNT and YYREEE (reference sequence). The germline V and J ends were trimmed by 4 bases and 2 bases, with 9 bases remaining between them. In DNA form, the CDR3 reads TGTGCCAGCAGCAATACAGGGAACTATGGCTACACCTTC. Translated: CASSNTGNYGYTF.

The CDR3: CASSMGQYSNTGELFF. The CDR3 nucleotides are TGTGCCAGTAGTATGGGCCAATACTCGAACACCGGGGAGCTGTTTTTT. The V call is TRBV19, the J call TRBJ2-2; D is undetermined. The CDR3 spans 16 residues. Per the germline V gene, CDR1 is LNHDA and CDR2 is SQIVND (reference sequence). V gave up 3 bases and J gave up 0 bases, with 11 bases separating them.

The CDR3 DNA is TGTGCCAGCAGTTTATTGACAGAAGCAACTAATGAAAAACTGTTTTTT. Its translation: CASSLLTEATNEKLFF. The V and J genes are TRBV28 and TRBJ1-4; tentative D call: TRBD1 (5 bases). This CDR3 is built from 16 residues. Germline V lookup: CDR1 MDHEN, CDR2 SYDVKM. Trimming cost V 1 base and J 0 bases, with 9 bases left between them.

The rearrangement uses TRBV6-5 and TRBJ2-5; 8 bases match TRBD1. The germline V gene has CDR1 MNHEY and CDR2 SVGAGI. The trim removed 8 bases at V and 5 bases at J, leaving 7 bases unmatched. The CDR3 runs to 13 residues. CDR3 residues: CASVSGGRETQYF. CDR3 nucleotide sequence: TGTGCCAGCGTATCAGGGGGCAGGGAGACCCAGTACTTC.

The chain is built from TRBV27 and TRBJ1-1; weak D call: TRBD1 (6 bases). Germline V CDR1 and CDR2: MNHEY, SMNVEV (reference sequence). This CDR3 is 15 amino acids long. V was cut by 5 bases and J by 2 bases, with 15 bases left in between. As DNA, the CDR3 is TGTGCCAGCAGTCCTCTACAGGGTTCTAACACTGAAGCTTTCTTT. It specifies CASSPLQGSNTEAFF.

This sequence joins TRBV29-1 and TRBJ1-2; D remains ambiguous. The CDR3 consists of 11 residues. CDR1 and CDR2 (germline): SQVTM, ANQGSEA. The ends were cut back, 2 bases at V and 3 bases at J, with 4 bases in the middle. CDR3 nucleotides: TGCAGCGTTGAACAGGACTATGGCTACACCTTC. Its translation: CSVEQDYGYTF.

This chain uses TRBV5-6 with TRBJ1-1, with TRBD1 matching 8 bases. The CDR3 is 15 amino acids. Trimming at V came to 0 bases and at J to 6 bases, leaving 7 bases not matched to a gene. Germline V CDR1 and CDR2: SGHDT, YYEEEE. CDR3 coding DNA: TGTGCCAGCAGCTTGGCCGGACAGGGAGGACCTGAAGCTTTCTTT. Protein product: CASSLAGQGGPEAFF.

V and J are TRBV7-9 and TRBJ1-1, with a weak D call TRBD1 (6 bases). V was pared by 3 bases and J by 8 bases, with 13 bases between. Germline CDR1 is SEHNR and CDR2 is FQNEAQ (reference sequence). The CDR3 extends over 13 amino acids. CDR3 in amino acids: CASSLYGGIEAFF. The CDR3 DNA follows: TGTGCCAGCAGCTTGTATGGGGGCATCGAAGCTTTCTTT.

This chain links TRBV2 with TRBJ2-1; D might be TRBD1 (5 bases). The CDR3 loop spans 13 amino acids. Germline lookup yields CDR1 SNHLY and CDR2 FYNNEI. Trimming took 9 bases from V and 4 from J, leaving 13 bases between them. Written as DNA, the CDR3 is TGTGCCAGACGACAGCTACCGTACAATGAGCAGTTCTTC. As protein: CARRQLPYNEQFF. Looking up the rest from reference TRBV2 and TRBJ2-1 gives the full variable domain: EPEVTQTPSHQVTQMGQEVILRCVPISNHLYFYWYRQILGQKVEFLVSFYNNEISEKSEIFDDQFSVERPDGSNFTLKIRSTKLEDSAMYFCARRQLPYNEQFFGPGTRLTVL.

In this sample, this clone turned up once. The chain combines TRBV29-1 with TRBJ2-7, with 8 bases aligning to TRBD2. CDR1 and CDR2 from the germline V gene are SQVTM and ANQGSEA. The CDR3 runs to 13 residues. J lost 1 base, V lost 5 bases, and 4 bases had no gene match. Here the CDR3 reads CSVTSGLSYEQYF. DNA for the CDR3: TGCAGCGTTACTAGCGGTCTGTCCTACGAGCAGTACTTC.

The chain couples TRBV7-9 to TRBJ1-2, with a tentative D call TRBD1 (6 bases). CDR3 length: 13 residues. Germline loops: CDR1 SEHNR, CDR2 FQNEAQ (reference sequence). Deletions cut 6 bases from V and 3 bases from J, with 11 bases between. This CDR3 reads CASSSQGHYGYTF. The CDR3 nucleotides read TGTGCCAGCAGTTCACAGGGTCACTATGGCTACACCTTC.

The genes are TRBV5-3 and TRBJ2-7; 8 bases are shared with TRBD1. TRBV5-3 falls under the ORF class, with uncertain function. The CDR3 covers 18 residues. J lost 8 bases, V lost 4 bases, and 23 bases had no gene match. The CDR3, as DNA: TGTGCCAGAAGCATCCTGGACAGGGAGAAACCCCACTTTCCCCAGCAGTACTTC. Protein product: CARSILDREKPHFPQQYF.

This sequence joins TRBV28 and TRBJ2-5; D is uncertain. Trimming took off 2 bases at V and 2 bases at J, with 6 bases between the two ends. From germline, CDR1 is MDHEN and CDR2 SYDVKM. This CDR3 region has 13 residues. CDR3 sequence: CASSLKGQETQYF. The CDR3 coding sequence is TGTGCCAGCAGTTTAAAAGGACAAGAGACCCAGTACTTC.